A single sample is the source of the 20 T cell receptor beta chains below, sequenced in a study of cytomegalovirus exposure and HLA in healthy donors. The PCR used 60 Vbeta and 13 Jbeta primers. The table came from immunoSEQ multiplex PCR; TCRdb's copy has only in-frame clones and leaves some out. The ten top clones account for 1.5% to 2.5%, within a sample of around 130,000 clones. Sequencing used PBMCs. The receptor set was obtained from a woman aged 55-69 years in good health and CMV-seronegative.

The chain couples TRBV10-3 to TRBJ2-1, with 7 bases fitting TRBD2. Germline loops: CDR1 ENHRY, CDR2 SYGVKD. Unmatched junction bases numbered 12, after V lost 8 bases and J lost 5 bases. This CDR3 has 15 residues. The CDR3 here is CAIRPGASGDNEQFF. CDR3 nucleotide sequence: TGTGCCATCCGACCTGGGGCTAGCGGAGACAATGAGCAGTTCTTC.

The gene calls are TRBV6-1 and TRBJ1-1; TRBD1 might be the D (6 bases). The length of the CDR3 is 14 residues. Germline CDR1 reads MNHNS; CDR2 reads SASEGT. Trimming left V 2 bases short and J 0 bases short, with 7 bases between. CDR3 region: CASSEQGMNTEAFF. Here the CDR3 DNA reads TGTGCCAGCAGTGAACAGGGGATGAACACTGAAGCTTTCTTT.

The rearrangement joins TRBV9 to TRBJ2-5; 7 bases map to TRBD2. This CDR3 is 14 amino acids long. Unmatched junction bases numbered 5, after V lost 1 base and J lost 5 bases. Germline V gene data show CDR1 as SGDLS and CDR2 as YYNGEE. The CDR3 protein is CASSVWEGGETQYF. CDR3 coding DNA: TGTGCCAGCAGCGTATGGGAGGGAGGGGAGACCCAGTACTTC.

V is TRBV19 and J is TRBJ1-4, with 9 bases aligning to TRBD1. This CDR3 is 15 amino acids long. V lost 9 bases, J lost 3 bases, and 8 bases stayed unmatched. Germline assignment: CDR1 LNHDA and CDR2 SQIVND (reference sequence). The CDR3 nucleotides are TGTGCCAGCAGAACAGGGGGCGCGGCTAATGAAAAACTGTTTTTT. Translating it yields CASRTGGAANEKLFF.

This chain links TRBV6-5 with TRBJ2-3, with D possibly TRBD2 on 5 matching bases. Trimming took 10 bases from V and 5 from J, leaving 13 bases between them. The CDR3 is 12 residues long. Germline lookup yields CDR1 MNHEY and CDR2 SVGAGI. The chain's CDR3 is CATRTDKDTQYF. The CDR3, as DNA: TGTGCCACCCGGACTGATAAAGATACGCAGTATTTT.

The V call is TRBV5-1, the J call TRBJ2-5; D might be TRBD1 (6 bases). CDR3 length: 14 residues. Germline V CDR1 and CDR2: SGHRS, YFSETQ. V lost 3 bases to trimming and J lost 1 base, with 10 bases between them. The CDR3 nucleotides are TGCGCCAGCAGCTCAGGGGCCCTCCAAGAGACCCAGTACTTC. Protein product: CASSSGALQETQYF.

The chain combines TRBV7-3 with TRBJ2-1, with 7 positions matching TRBD1. Germline-derived CDR1 and CDR2 are SGHTA and FQGTGA. CDR3 length equals 14 residues. Losses at the gene ends were 4 bases for V and 6 bases for J; bases not matched to a gene: 6. The CDR3, as DNA: TGTGCCAGCAGCTCAGCTGACAGGGTCAATGAGCAGTTCTTC. It translates to CASSSADRVNEQFF.

V is TRBV7-9 and J is TRBJ1-4, with a weak D call TRBD1 (5 bases). The CDR3 is made up of 14 amino acids. Germline V gives CDR1 SEHNR, CDR2 FQNEAQ (reference sequence). V was shortened by 5 bases and J by 7 bases, with 14 bases between the two germline ends. The CDR3 spells CASSPAGLREKLFF. The CDR3 DNA follows: TGTGCCAGCAGCCCGGCGGGACTTCGTGAAAAACTGTTTTTT.

This chain connects TRBV2 to TRBJ1-6; the match to TRBD1 covers 8 bases. The J segment lost 3 bases and the V segment lost 4 bases, leaving 5 bases of the junction unmatched. CDR3 length: 16 residues. CDR1 SNHLY and CDR2 FYNNEI come from the germline V gene. CDR3 loop: CASSGPGQGYNSPLHF. CDR3 coding DNA: TGTGCCAGCAGTGGCCCCGGACAGGGCTATAATTCACCCCTCCACTTT.

The rearrangement joins TRBV5-1 to TRBJ1-2, with TRBD1 matching over 9 bases. The length of the CDR3 is 15 residues. After removal of 5 bases from V and 5 bases from J, the junction contained 10 bases not matched to a gene. The germline V gene has CDR1 SGHRS and CDR2 YFSETQ. CDR3 in DNA: TGCGCCAGCAGTACCGGACAGGGGAATTCGTATGGCTACACCTTC. Protein product: CASSTGQGNSYGYTF. The full variable domain, in which reference TRBV5-1 and TRBJ1-2 provide the parts outside the CDR3, is KAGVTQTPRYLIKTRGQQVTLSCSPISGHRSVSWYQQTPGQGLQFLFEYFSETQRNKGNFPGRFSGRQFSNSRSEMNVSTLELGDSALYLCASSTGQGNSYGYTFGSGTRLTVV.

This chain links TRBV4-2 with TRBJ1-1, with a weak D call TRBD1 (5 bases). Germline-derived CDR1 and CDR2 are LGHNA and YNFKEQ. The V end was cut by 7 bases, the J end by 1 base, with 7 bases between. CDR3 length equals 12 residues. CDR3 DNA sequence: TGTGCCAGCACAGGGCGGAACACTGAAGCTTTCTTT. Translated, it gives CASTGRNTEAFF.

V usage is TRBV27 and J usage is TRBJ2-1; 12 bases match TRBD2. The V gene's germline CDR1 is MNHEY and CDR2 SMNVEV (reference sequence). The CDR3 sequence is 18 residues long. The V and J ends lost 3 bases and 0 bases, in that order; junction bases with no gene match: 6. This CDR3 reads CASSFSSGGADSYNEQFF. The CDR3, as DNA: TGTGCCAGCAGTTTCTCTAGCGGGGGGGCAGACTCCTACAATGAGCAGTTCTTC.

The chain has TRBV28 and TRBJ1-3; tentative D call: TRBD1 (5 bases). The CDR3 runs to 14 residues. CDR1 and CDR2 (germline): MDHEN, SYDVKM. V was shortened by 2 bases and J by 2 bases, with 7 bases between the two germline ends. CDR3 protein: CASSLLQAGNTIYF. In DNA form, the CDR3 reads TGTGCCAGCAGTTTACTACAGGCTGGAAACACCATATATTTT.

The chain recombines TRBV5-4 with TRBJ2-5, with a tentative D call TRBD2 (7 bases). V was cut by 0 bases and J by 5 bases, with 20 bases left in between. The CDR3 spans 17 residues. Germline lookup yields CDR1 SGHNT and CDR2 YYREEE (reference sequence). This CDR3 is CASSLVGGRGSYETQYF. The CDR3 DNA reads as TGTGCCAGCAGCTTGGTCGGGGGGCGCGGGTCTTATGAGACCCAGTACTTC. Full variable domain (rest looked up from reference TRBV5-4 and TRBJ2-5): ETGVTQSPTHLIKTRGQQVTLRCSSQSGHNTVSWYQQALGQGPQFIFQYYREEENGRGNFPPRFSGLQFPNYSSELNVNALELDDSALYLCASSLVGGRGSYETQYFGPGTRLLVL.

Note on this clone: One end of the junction is discordant with germline, which a read error may explain. V and J are TRBV7-7 and TRBJ2-1; TRBD1 matches at 7 bases. This CDR3 is built from 15 residues. Germline V gene sequence: CDR1 SSHAT, CDR2 FNYEAQ (reference sequence). Written as DNA, the CDR3 is TGTGCTAGCAGCCCCTACCCCGGCAGGGGGAATGAGCAGTTCTTC. Amino acids: CASSPYPGRGNEQFF. Using reference TRBV7-7 and TRBJ2-1 for the parts outside the CDR3, the full variable domain is GAGVSQSPRYKVTKRGQDVTLRCDPISSHATLYWYQQALGQGPEFLTYFNYEAQPDKSGLPSDRFSAERPEGSISTLTIQRTEQRDSAMYRCASSPYPGRGNEQFFGPGTRLTVL.

The chain employs TRBV19 and TRBJ1-1; D not certain. Trimming stripped 6 bases from V and 1 base from J, with 12 bases between. Germline assignment: CDR1 LNHDA and CDR2 SQIVND (reference sequence). The CDR3 sequence is 14 residues long. CDR3 coding DNA: TGTGCCAGTAGGAGAGAACAGACGAACACTGAAGCTTTCTTT. Its protein product is CASRREQTNTEAFF.

The chain combines TRBV7-8 with TRBJ2-4; TRBD2 agrees at 13 bases. The germline CDR1 and CDR2 sequences are SGHVS and FQNEAQ. The CDR3 length is 18 residues. With 5 bases clipped from V and 1 base from J, the junction kept 8 bases outside the gene matches. The CDR3 DNA reads TGTGCCAGCAGCCAGGGACTAGCGGGGAGTAGGGCCAAAAACATTCAGTACTTC. Protein: CASSQGLAGSRAKNIQYF. The full variable domain, completed using reference TRBV7-8 and TRBJ2-4, is GAGVSQSPRYKVAKRGQDVALRCDPISGHVSLFWYQQALGQGPEFLTYFQNEAQLDKSGLPSDRFFAERPEGSVSTLKIQRTQQEDSAVYLCASSQGLAGSRAKNIQYFGAGTRLSVL.

CDR3 in amino acids: CASSLASGGRFSYEQYF. CDR3 bases: TGTGCCAGCAGCTTAGCGAGCGGCGGGAGGTTTTCCTACGAGCAGTACTTC. This rearrangement joins TRBV7-2 to TRBJ2-7; TRBD2 matches at 8 bases. With 0 bases clipped from V and 1 base from J, the junction kept 8 bases outside the gene matches. The CDR3 is 17 amino acids. Germline-derived CDR1 and CDR2 are SGHTA and FQGNSA.

The chain combines TRBV27 with TRBJ1-4, with D hard to call. The CDR3 runs to 14 residues. Germline loops: CDR1 MNHEY, CDR2 SMNVEV (reference sequence). V was pared by 8 bases and J by 8 bases, with 18 bases between. Here the CDR3 DNA reads TGTGCCAGCGGCCCGCGTTTGGCGGGAGAAAAACTGTTTTTT. This translates into CASGPRLAGEKLFF.

Remarks on this clone: Within the sample, other DNA sequences also encode this same CDR3. The chain's CDR3 is CASSSDRNTEAFF. The CDR3 DNA follows: TGTGCCAGCAGCTCCGACAGGAACACTGAAGCTTTCTTT. The chain has TRBV7-3 and TRBJ1-1, with D tentatively TRBD1 (5 bases). Per germline, CDR1 SGHTA and CDR2 FQGTGA. Deletions cut 4 bases from V and 1 base from J, with 7 bases between. The CDR3 extends over 13 amino acids.